The clone carrying this T cell receptor beta chain was recorded at least ten times. Its antigen is not identified. The library was built from roughly 400 ng RNA with molecular barcoded adaptors for alpha/delta and beta/gamma chains. Via MiXCR, TCRdb re-called the reads, giving one row per CDR3 protein. This table has approximately 58,000 distinct CDR3 sequences, 9% to 15% appearing once. This entry is derived from a study of read filtering for tumor transcriptome and immune sequencing. Study-level information: DNase treatment preceded whole-transcriptome library preparation. Notes on the study in general: The CD138-negative fraction was mixed bone marrow immune cells, not pure T cells.

V trimming: 8 bases; J trimming: 1 base; junction bases outside the gene matches: 4. Germline CDR1 SNHLY, CDR2 FYNNEI. The CDR3 totals 13 residues. The chain uses TRBV2 and TRBJ1-2; 7 bases align to TRBD1. Sequencing was carried out using a population of CD138-negative cells sorted from bone marrow. The sequence came from a donor at least 40 years old with multiple myeloma. CDR3 nucleotide sequence: TGTGCCAGCCGGGACAGACATAACTATGGCTACACCTTC. It translates to CASRDRHNYGYTF.